The rows below give T cell receptor beta chains drawn from one sample of a study of CD4 T cells in relation to SARS-CoV-2 and coronaviruses. Only in-frame clones appear in the TCRdb table, and some are missing; sequencing was by immunoSEQ multiplex PCR. The table records 68,000 or so clones, approximately 93% of them present only once. The sequencing input was naive CD4+ T cells from PBMCs. The receptors were gathered from a human donor in good health. CDR3s include the opening cysteine and the closing phenylalanine or tryptophan. A D gene is named only where the DNA matches it firmly. For some rows the clone size is stated as once, few or many, or as a class when expanded; others skip it.

CDR3nt	CDR3aa	abundance	v_gene	j_gene	d_gene
TGTGCCACCAGTGATTCCGGGACAGGGACCTACGAGCAGTACTTC	CATSDSGTGTYEQYF	.	TRBV24-1	TRBJ2-7	TRBD1
TGTGCCAGCAGCTTAATGCCGCGTAACACTGAAGCTTTCTTT	CASSLMPRNTEAFF	.	TRBV7-3	TRBJ1-1	.
TGCGCCAGCAGCTCGCGAACCCACGGGTACGAGCAGTACTTC	CASSSRTHGYEQYF	.	TRBV5-1	TRBJ2-7	.
TGTGCCAGCAGCCTTACAGGGCTTAACACTGAAGCTTTCTTT	CASSLTGLNTEAFF	.	TRBV6-5	TRBJ1-1	.
TGTGCCAGCAGCCGAAAAACGGCCCTACGCGATGAGCAGTTCTTC	CASSRKTALRDEQFF	once	TRBV5-4	TRBJ2-1	.
TGTGCCAGTAGGAGGGATAGCAATCAGCCCCAGCATTTT	CASRRDSNQPQHF	.	TRBV19	TRBJ1-5	.
TGTGCCATCAGTGAGAGCGTACCGGCCTACGAGCAGTACTTC	CAISESVPAYEQYF	.	TRBV10-3	TRBJ2-7	.
TGCGCCAGCAGCTCGCGGGGGGGAGGCTCTGGCACAGATACGCAGTATTTT	CASSSRGGGSGTDTQYF	.	TRBV4-1	TRBJ2-3	TRBD2
TGTGCCAGCAGCGGTAGGACAGGGCGGGCCACCGGGGAGCTGTTTTTT	CASSGRTGRATGELFF	.	TRBV9	TRBJ2-2	TRBD1
TGTGCCAGCAGCTTAGGTTCAGAGGCCTCCTACGAGCAGTACTTC	CASSLGSEASYEQYF	.	TRBV11-3	TRBJ2-7	.
TGCGCCAGCAGCCCTGGTGGTCAGGGCGTGGGCAATGAGCAGTTCTTC	CASSPGGQGVGNEQFF	.	TRBV5-1	TRBJ2-1	.
TGTGCCTGGAGCAACTCCCCCAGACAGCCCCAGCATTTT	CAWSNSPRQPQHF	.	TRBV30	TRBJ1-5	.
TGTGCCAGCAGTTATCCGGGACAGGGGTTTGCTTTCTTT	CASSYPGQGFAFF	.	TRBV12-3/TRBV12-4	TRBJ1-1	TRBD1
TGTGCCAGTAGGACGACTGACGGAGGCATTCCCAATCAGCCCCAGCATTTT	CASRTTDGGIPNQPQHF	.	TRBV19	TRBJ1-5	.
TGCAGCGTTGAAAGCTTGGGGTCCTACTATGGCTACACCTTC	CSVESLGSYYGYTF	.	TRBV29-1	TRBJ1-2	.
TGTGCCAGCACTGGAGCAATCTCCTACGAGCAGTACTTC	CASTGAISYEQYF	.	TRBV28	TRBJ2-7	.
TGTGCCAGTGACGGGGGGTTCACAGATACGCAGTATTTT	CASDGGFTDTQYF	once	TRBV11-2	TRBJ2-3	TRBD2
TGTGCCAGCAGCCATATACAGGGGGCACTTAATGAAAAACTGTTTTTT	CASSHIQGALNEKLFF	once	TRBV3-1/TRBV3-2	TRBJ1-4	TRBD1
TGTGCCATCAGTGAGAGGGCAGAGAGAGAAAAACTGTTTTTT	CAISERAEREKLFF	.	TRBV10-3	TRBJ1-4	.
TGCGCCAGCAGCTCGACACCCGGGAGTACTGAATGGACGGGGTCCACCTACGAGCAGTACTTC	CASSSTPGSTEWTGSTYEQYF	.	TRBV5-1	TRBJ2-7	.
TGTGCCTGGAGTGGAACTTGGGACAGGGGCGATTTCTTT	CAWSGTWDRGDFF	.	TRBV30	TRBJ1-1	TRBD1
TGCAGCGTTGACACCCAGGGGAGGGGTGGCTACACCTTC	CSVDTQGRGGYTF	.	TRBV29-1	TRBJ1-2	.
TGCGCCAGCAGGGCTGGGACAGGGATAAACTATGGCTACACCTTC	CASRAGTGINYGYTF	.	TRBV5-1	TRBJ1-2	TRBD1
TGTGCCAGCAGCTTATGGGGCGCGGGAGCGGGGGACAATGAGCAGTTCTTC	CASSLWGAGAGDNEQFF	once	TRBV7-9	TRBJ2-1	TRBD2
TGCAGTGCTAGAGGTGACAGTGAGCAGTACTTC	CSARGDSEQYF	once	TRBV20-1	TRBJ2-7	.
TGTGCCTGGAGTGTACTCGGGGATCCAGAGACCCAGTACTTC	CAWSVLGDPETQYF	.	TRBV30	TRBJ2-5	.
TGTGCCAGCTCACTACAAGGGGACAGCACAGATACGCAGTATTTT	CASSLQGDSTDTQYF	.	TRBV18	TRBJ2-3	.
TGTGCCTGGAGTGAGGCAGGGATGAGCACAGATACGCAGTATTTT	CAWSEAGMSTDTQYF	.	TRBV30	TRBJ2-3	.
TGTGCCAGCAGCCATGGGGGGACTGAAGCTTTCTTT	CASSHGGTEAFF	.	TRBV3-1/TRBV3-2	TRBJ1-1	.